The 32 T cell receptor beta chains below were found in one sample sequenced in a study of T-cell memory formation after mild COVID-19. TCRdb passed the 5' RACE reads through MiXCR, listing each CDR3 protein once. Among 250,000 to 300,000 distinct CDR3 sequences, roughly 17% were seen once, and the ten largest hold 20% to 25%. The sample comprised PBMCs or a T cell subset sorted from them (not recorded which). These receptors were collected from a man between 18 and 29 years old who had mild COVID-19 (a few samples of this study predate the infection). Cell type and time point are not known.

The chain uses TRBV5-1 and TRBJ2-7, with 7 bases matching TRBD1. Germline values: CDR1 SGHRS, CDR2 YFSETQ. This CDR3 contains 14 residues. V trimming: 8 bases; J trimming: 1 base; junction bases outside the gene matches: 9. The CDR3 region has the DNA TGCGCCAGTAGCGACAGGGAAGGGTCCTACGAGCAGTACTTC. It yields the protein CASSDREGSYEQYF.

The table lists this clonotype with many counts. The CDR3, as DNA: TGTGCCAGCAGTTTTGTGTACTCCCATCAGCCCCAGCATTTT. This translates into CASSFVYSHQPQHF. The chain recombines TRBV28 with TRBJ1-5; D is undetermined. Trimming shortened V by 3 bases and J by 5 bases, and 11 bases separated the two germline ends. Germline V lookup: CDR1 MDHEN, CDR2 SYDVKM. CDR3 length: 14 residues.

V is TRBV15 and J is TRBJ1-2; 7 bases align to TRBD1. The V and J ends lost 0 bases and 2 bases, in that order; junction bases with no gene match: 6. Germline V lookup: CDR1 LNHNV, CDR2 YYDKDF (reference sequence). The CDR3 contains 16 residues. For the CDR3, the DNA is TGTGCCACCAGCAGAGAAGGGACAGCGAAAAACTATGGCTACACCTTC. This gives the protein CATSREGTAKNYGYTF. Looking up the rest from reference TRBV15 and TRBJ1-2 gives the full variable domain: DAMVIQNPRYQVTQFGKPVTLSCSQTLNHNVMYWYQQKSSQAPKLLFHYYDKDFNNEADTPDNFQSRRPNTSFCFLDIRSPGLGDTAMYLCATSREGTAKNYGYTFGSGTRLTVV.

This clonotype was observed a handful of times. The chain combines TRBV12-3 or TRBV12-4 with TRBJ2-1; 8 nucleotides line up with TRBD2. The J segment lost 6 bases and the V segment lost 4 bases, leaving 14 bases of the junction unmatched. There are 17 residues in the CDR3. In DNA, the CDR3 is TGTGCCAGCAGTTATTTCGCGGATAGCGGGACCGGCAATGAGCAGTTCTTC. It translates to CASSYFADSGTGNEQFF.

This clonotype was seen a few times. This chain uses TRBV29-1 with TRBJ2-1; D is unclear. In germline, CDR1 is SQVTM, CDR2 ANQGSEA. Between the trimmed V and J ends, which lost 7 bases and 10 bases, there was a span of 11 bases. The CDR3 totals 10 residues. The chain's CDR3 is CSAEVHEQFF. CDR3 nucleotide sequence: TGCAGCGCCGAGGTGCACGAGCAGTTCTTC.

The sample holds a few counts of this clonotype. This chain joins TRBV11-2 and TRBJ2-2; no definite D call. The CDR3 runs 15 residues. Trimming shortened V by 1 base and J by 1 base, and 7 bases separated the two germline ends. Germline V gene data show CDR1 as SGHAT and CDR2 as FQNNGV. The CDR3 nucleotides are TGTGCCAGCAGCTTAGCCACAATGAACACCGGGGAGCTGTTTTTT. Its protein is CASSLATMNTGELFF.

The rearrangement joins TRBV6-5 to TRBJ2-1; 8 positions agree with TRBD2. Germline lookup yields CDR1 MNHEY and CDR2 SVGAGI. With 3 bases clipped from V and 8 bases from J, the junction kept 12 bases outside the gene matches. The CDR3 covers 16 residues. CDR3 loop: CASSYSMTGGPDEQFF. As DNA, the CDR3 is TGTGCCAGCAGTTATTCCATGACGGGGGGGCCAGATGAGCAGTTCTTC.

This clonotype was recorded a few times. The V and J genes are TRBV7-2 and TRBJ2-2; D possibly corresponds to TRBD1 (5 bases). The CDR3 runs 13 residues. V lost 7 bases to trimming and J lost 6 bases, with 12 bases between them. Germline CDR1 reads SGHTA; CDR2 reads FQGNSA. The CDR3 here is CASMTVNAGELFF. Written as DNA, the CDR3 is TGTGCCAGCATGACAGTAAACGCCGGGGAGCTGTTTTTT.

The V call is TRBV29-1, the J call TRBJ2-1, with 11 bases matching TRBD2. This CDR3 is 13 amino acids long. The germline V gene has CDR1 SQVTM and CDR2 ANQGSEA. The ends lost 5 bases at V and 7 bases at J; junction bases unmatched: 4. The DNA of the CDR3 is TGCAGCGTTTCTAGCGGGGGGATGAATGAGCAGTTCTTC. As protein: CSVSSGGMNEQFF.

This clonotype turned up a few times. The chain combines TRBV5-1 with TRBJ2-7; no reliable D call. The length of the CDR3 is 16 residues. Trimming removed 3 bases at V and 4 bases at J, with 20 bases between. CDR1 is SGHRS and CDR2 is YFSETQ in the germline V gene. DNA for the CDR3: TGCGCCAGCAGCTCTACGACGCCGGGTCATCATTACGAGCAGTACGTC. Translating gives CASSSTTPGHHYEQYV.

The rearrangement links TRBV3-1 to TRBJ1-1, with D unclear. Germline values: CDR1 LGHDT, CDR2 YNNKEL (reference sequence). The CDR3 has 14 amino acids. V was clipped by 5 bases and J by 1 base, with 11 bases between them. The CDR3 reads CASSTALGNTEAFF. The CDR3 region has the DNA TGTGCCAGCAGCACCGCGTTGGGGAACACTGAAGCTTTCTTT.

This clonotype has a handful of counts. The rearrangement joins TRBV29-1 to TRBJ2-2; tentatively, D is TRBD2 (6 bases). Trimming took off 6 bases at V and 5 bases at J, with 10 bases between the two ends. This CDR3 is 12 amino acids long. In germline, CDR1 is SQVTM, CDR2 ANQGSEA. The CDR3 bases are TGCAGCGTGGCTGGGGGGACCGGGGAGCTGTTTTTT. Its translation is CSVAGGTGELFF.

The chain recombines TRBV29-1 with TRBJ1-2, with TRBD1 matching 7 bases. CDR3 length: 15 residues. Trimming removed 1 base from V and 4 bases from J; junction bases left unmatched: 9. Per the germline V gene, CDR1 is SQVTM and CDR2 is ANQGSEA. CDR3 sequence reads: CSVEGTGDSSYGYTF. The CDR3 region has the DNA TGCAGCGTTGAAGGTACAGGGGATAGTAGCTATGGCTACACCTTC.

This clonotype showed up just a few times. The CDR3 sequence is CASSQSGSSSYEQYV. The CDR3 DNA sequence: TGCGCCAGCAGTCAATCGGGGTCTAGCTCCTACGAGCAGTACGTC. The chain carries TRBV23-1 and TRBJ2-7; D remains ambiguous. TRBV23-1 is designated an ORF whose function remains uncertain. There are 15 residues in the CDR3. The ends were cut back, 0 bases at V and 0 bases at J, with 9 bases in the middle.

The chain has TRBV5-4 and TRBJ1-4; a possible D gene is TRBD1 (6 bases). The CDR3 runs to 15 residues. V dropped 4 bases and J dropped 3 bases, with 13 bases sitting between them. Germline V lookup: CDR1 SGHNT, CDR2 YYREEE (reference sequence). DNA for the CDR3: TGTGCCAGCAGCGACCAGGGGAGGGCTAATGAAAAACTGTTTTTT. Translated: CASSDQGRANEKLFF.

This clonotype was counted between two and nine times. The chain couples TRBV2 to TRBJ2-5; D may be TRBD1 (5 bases). The CDR3 is made up of 15 amino acids. The germline V gene has CDR1 SNHLY and CDR2 FYNNEI. V dropped 4 bases and J dropped 4 bases, with 16 bases sitting between them. This CDR3 reads CASSVGLQGGETQYF. CDR3 nucleotide sequence: TGTGCCAGCAGTGTTGGCTTGCAGGGCGGAGAGACCCAGTACTTC.

V gene TRBV7-8 combines with J gene TRBJ1-5; 8 bases match TRBD1. The CDR3 spans 16 residues. From germline, CDR1 is SGHVS and CDR2 FQNEAQ. The V segment lost 4 bases and the J segment 7 bases; nucleotides outside the gene matches: 12. The CDR3 sequence: CASSSLGQGEDQPQHF. DNA for the CDR3: TGTGCCAGCAGCTCCCTAGGACAGGGCGAGGACCAGCCCCAGCATTTT.

V is TRBV10-3 and J is TRBJ1-1; 11 bases map to TRBD1. Losses at the gene ends were 8 bases for V and 3 bases for J; bases not matched to a gene: 2. The CDR3 totals 13 residues. CDR1 is ENHRY, CDR2 SYGVKD, per germline. Here the CDR3 reads CAIRDRGDTEAFF. In DNA form, the CDR3 reads TGTGCCATCCGGGACAGGGGGGACACTGAAGCTTTCTTT.

The chain uses TRBV6-1 and TRBJ1-5; D remains ambiguous. Germline values: CDR1 MNHNS, CDR2 SASEGT. The CDR3 length is 13 residues. V gave up 2 bases and J gave up 5 bases, with 7 bases separating them. The CDR3 region is CASSETFDQPQHF. CDR3 DNA: TGTGCCAGCAGTGAAACATTTGATCAGCCCCAGCATTTT.

There are many counts of this clonotype. The J gene is TRBJ2-7, the V gene TRBV20-1, with TRBD2 matching 9 bases. The CDR3 has 14 residues. From germline, CDR1 is DFQATT and CDR2 SNEGSKA (reference sequence). V was clipped by 6 bases and J by 5 bases; unmatched bases: 11. DNA for the CDR3: TGCAGTGCCAAAGCGGGGGGAGGGGCCCACGAGCAGTACGTC. This encodes CSAKAGGGAHEQYV.

This clonotype has just a few counts. The chain combines TRBV3-1 with TRBJ2-1; D gene unclear. Trimming shortened V by 0 bases and J by 4 bases, and 7 bases separated the two germline ends. Per germline, CDR1 LGHDT and CDR2 YNNKEL (reference sequence). The CDR3 spans 14 residues. CDR3 bases: TGTGCCAGCAGCCAAGAGATGGGATACAATGAGCAGTTCTTC. It is translated as CASSQEMGYNEQFF.

The V and J genes are TRBV4-1 and TRBJ2-1; D gene uncertain. Germline V lookup: CDR1 MGHRA, CDR2 YSYEKL. The CDR3 runs to 13 residues. V was shortened by 1 base and J by 2 bases, with 3 bases between the two germline ends. As DNA, the CDR3 is TGCGCCAGCAGCCAAGCTCCCTACAATGAGCAGTTCTTC. Protein: CASSQAPYNEQFF.

The chain links TRBV7-8 to TRBJ1-1, with D unclear. V was cut by 4 bases and J by 11 bases, with 14 bases left in between. CDR1 is SGHVS and CDR2 is FQNEAQ in the germline V gene. The CDR3 has 12 amino acids. The CDR3 region has the DNA TGTGCCAGCAGCTCCAACGTGGGTATGGCTTTCTTT. It is translated as CASSSNVGMAFF.

This clonotype was counted between two and nine times. The chain recombines TRBV7-3 with TRBJ1-5; no definite D call. The CDR3 length is 13 residues. With 5 bases removed from V and 6 bases from J, the gap between germline ends came to 11 bases. Germline CDR1 reads SGHTA; CDR2 reads FQGTGA. The CDR3 DNA follows: TGTGCCAGCAGCCCGAAACATGGTCAGCCCCAGCATTTT. This translates into CASSPKHGQPQHF.

V is TRBV10-3 and J is TRBJ2-7; tentatively, D is TRBD2 (7 bases). Trimming shortened V by 10 bases and J by 5 bases, and 24 bases separated the two germline ends. The CDR3 extends over 15 amino acids. Germline CDR1 reads ENHRY; CDR2 reads SYGVKD. In DNA, the CDR3 is TGTGCCACCGACGTCGGGGGGCTCAGGGACAACGAGCAGTACTTC. Its protein product is CATDVGGLRDNEQYF.

This clonotype came up a few times. The J gene is TRBJ2-6, the V gene TRBV7-8; D possibly corresponds to TRBD2 (6 bases). This CDR3 comprises 16 residues. From germline, CDR1 is SGHVS and CDR2 FQNEAQ. With 5 bases removed from V and 2 bases from J, the gap between germline ends came to 13 bases. The CDR3 loop is CASSATGGAGANVLTF. The DNA for the CDR3 is TGTGCCAGCAGCGCTACCGGGGGAGCTGGGGCCAACGTCCTGACTTTC.

The genes are TRBV27 and TRBJ2-3, with D perhaps TRBD2 (6 bases). Germline V lookup: CDR1 MNHEY, CDR2 SMNVEV (reference sequence). V lost 5 bases and J lost 3, with 12 bases in between. The CDR3 runs 14 residues. The CDR3 protein is CASSLLLATDTQYF. CDR3 bases: TGTGCCAGCAGTCTCTTACTAGCAACAGATACGCAGTATTTT.

This sequence joins TRBV5-1 and TRBJ1-1, with a weak D call TRBD1 (5 bases). The CDR3 loop spans 14 amino acids. Trimming cost V 4 bases and J 4 bases, with 14 bases left between them. CDR1 is SGHRS and CDR2 is YFSETQ in the germline V gene. The CDR3 loop is CASSEGSGGTEAFF. The DNA of the CDR3 is TGCGCCAGCAGCGAGGGGTCTGGGGGCACTGAAGCTTTCTTT.

The chain uses TRBV12-3 or TRBV12-4 and TRBJ1-5, with no clear D. The CDR3 is 11 amino acids. The germline V and J ends were trimmed by 4 bases and 7 bases, with 5 bases remaining between them. The CDR3 bases are TGTGCCAGCAGTTCAGGCCAGCCCCAGCATTTT. Its translation: CASSSGQPQHF.

This clonotype was found a few times. The J gene is TRBJ2-2, the V gene TRBV5-1; tentatively, D is TRBD2 (6 bases). The CDR3 is 14 residues long. Trimming took off 0 bases at V and 7 bases at J, with 10 bases between the two ends. Germline V CDR1 and CDR2: SGHRS, YFSETQ. The CDR3 loop reads CASSLDPGSGELFF. The CDR3 coding sequence is TGCGCCAGCAGCTTGGACCCCGGGAGCGGGGAGCTGTTTTTT.

This clonotype was counted only a few times. The genes are TRBV5-1 and TRBJ2-1, with 10 positions matching TRBD1. J was trimmed by 3 bases and V by 0 bases; bases with no gene match: 6. Germline CDR1 SGHRS, CDR2 YFSETQ. The CDR3 length is 17 residues. Written as DNA, the CDR3 is TGCGCCAGCAGCTTGGACGACCGGACAGGGGGCTACAATGAGCAGTTCTTC. Protein product: CASSLDDRTGGYNEQFF. The full variable domain, in which reference TRBV5-1 and TRBJ2-1 provide the parts outside the CDR3, is KAGVTQTPRYLIKTRGQQVTLSCSPISGHRSVSWYQQTPGQGLQFLFEYFSETQRNKGNFPGRFSGRQFSNSRSEMNVSTLELGDSALYLCASSLDDRTGGYNEQFFGPGTRLTVL.

This clonotype appeared a few times. The chain couples TRBV20-1 to TRBJ1-1, with D possibly being TRBD1 (6 bases). This CDR3 comprises 14 residues. V shed 5 bases and J shed 1 base, with 14 bases lying between them. Germline loops: CDR1 DFQATT, CDR2 SNEGSKA (reference sequence). The CDR3 region has the DNA TGCAGTGCTTGGGGGCTGGGGGAGAACACTGAAGCTTTCTTT. Translated, it gives CSAWGLGENTEAFF.